This T cell receptor (beta chain) was found in a study of blood T cell repertoires in COVID-19. The data were produced by immunoSEQ multiplex PCR, yet TCRdb's version contains in-frame clones alone and is incomplete. The sample has around 100,000 clones; 70% to 80% are singletons. This TCR was sampled from a man between 65 and 79 years old with active or convalescent COVID-19. What was sequenced was peripheral blood.

The CDR3 bases are TGTGCCAGCAGTTACGGGACAGTAGGCAATCAGCCCCAGCATTTT. The encoded protein is CASSYGTVGNQPQHF. The chain recombines TRBV6-6 with TRBJ1-5; 7 nucleotides align to TRBD1. The germline V gene encodes CDR1 MNHNY and CDR2 SVGAGI (reference sequence). V shed 2 bases, J shed 2 bases, and the junction held 3 bases outside the gene matches. CDR3 length: 15 amino acids.